The entry that follows covers one TCR beta chain sequence. The antigen is undetermined. The data belong to a study of PD-L1 blockade in urothelial cancer. The CDR3 length is 18 residues. Germline V CDR1 and CDR2: SGHAT, FQDESV (reference sequence). Trimming removed 0 bases from V and 2 bases from J; junction bases left unmatched: 10. Time point: peripheral blood 6 weeks after treatment start. Urothelial carcinoma in patients was locally advanced or metastatic. Each patient supplied 1 to 8 pretreatment and on-treatment samples. Here immunoSEQ multiplex PCR was the method, and the copy in TCRdb shows in-frame clones only, minus some. Among more than 60,000 clones listed, roughly 90% were seen once. Study results and caveats: For durable-benefit patients, tumor-associated blood clones expanded more at 3 weeks.

The sequencing here drew on PBMCs, taken around atezolizumab (anti-PD-L1) treatment. This clonotype originated in a man aged 55 to 69 with urothelial cancer. The chain recombines TRBV11-1 with TRBJ2-7; 10 positions match TRBD2. The CDR3 sequence: CASSLARLVAGGTYEQYF. The CDR3 DNA reads as TGTGCCAGCAGCTTAGCGAGGTTAGTAGCGGGAGGAACCTACGAGCAGTACTTC.